This passage covers 28 T cell receptor beta chains from one sample sequenced in a study of cytomegalovirus exposure and HLA in healthy donors. 13 Jbeta primers and 60 Vbeta primers were used for the PCR. Clones were read by immunoSEQ multiplex PCR, and TCRdb kept only the in-frame ones, dropping some. Among about 63,000 clones listed, over 60% were seen once. Sequencing used PBMCs. The origin of the receptors is a man aged 50 or older in good health and CMV-seropositive.

This clone was recorded a few times. V usage is TRBV6-1 and J usage is TRBJ1-1, with TRBD1 identical over 7 bases. This CDR3 has 15 amino acids. The V segment lost 1 base and the J segment 2 bases; nucleotides outside the gene matches: 4. Germline values: CDR1 MNHNS, CDR2 SASEGT. CDR3 region: CASSEVPGGNTEAFF. Written as DNA, the CDR3 is TGTGCCAGCAGTGAAGTTCCAGGGGGAAACACTGAAGCTTTCTTT.

The chain links TRBV14 to TRBJ1-1; D unclear. Trimming left V 4 bases short and J 5 bases short, with 17 bases between. Germline V CDR1 and CDR2: SGHDN, FVKESK. There are 15 residues in the CDR3. The CDR3 reads CASSLLGALGTEAFF. The CDR3 DNA is TGTGCCAGCAGCCTCCTGGGAGCGTTAGGGACTGAAGCTTTCTTT.

V and J are TRBV19 and TRBJ2-6; D is ambiguous. V gave up 5 bases and J gave up 10 bases, with 6 bases separating them. Germline CDR1 LNHDA, CDR2 SQIVND (reference sequence). The CDR3 is 11 residues long. This CDR3 is CASSERNVLTF. The CDR3 bases are TGTGCCAGTAGTGAACGGAACGTCCTGACTTTC.

This chain connects TRBV10-1 to TRBJ2-5; 8 bases line up with TRBD2. The CDR3 extends over 12 amino acids. Germline assignment: CDR1 WNHNN and CDR2 SYGVQD (reference sequence). Trimming removed 4 bases from V and 14 bases from J; junction bases left unmatched: 9. CDR3 residues: CASSAKGGGFYF. For the CDR3, the DNA is TGCGCCAGCAGTGCGAAGGGCGGGGGGTTCTACTTC.

The chain has TRBV4-3 and TRBJ1-6; TRBD1 aligns across 8 bases. The germline CDR1 and CDR2 sequences are LGHNA and YSLEER. Losses at the gene ends were 3 bases for V and 4 bases for J; bases not matched to a gene: 2. CDR3 length: 15 residues. The CDR3 is CASSQDRVYNSPLHF. CDR3 bases: TGCGCCAGCAGCCAGGACAGGGTGTATAATTCACCCCTCCACTTT.

DNA of the CDR3: TGTGCCAGTAGTATCCTGACAGGGCGACAACAGGCCCAGCCCCAGCATTTT. The encoded protein is CASSILTGRQQAQPQHF. The chain combines TRBV19 with TRBJ1-5, with 7 bases that match TRBD1. Germline lookup yields CDR1 LNHDA and CDR2 SQIVND (reference sequence). CDR3 length: 17 residues. J gave up 7 bases and V 3 bases, and 15 bases lay outside the gene matches.

The chain couples TRBV11-1 to TRBJ2-1, with 9 bases matching TRBD1. J was trimmed by 6 bases and V by 1 base; bases with no gene match: 7. From germline, CDR1 is SGHAT and CDR2 FQDESV (reference sequence). The CDR3 has 16 amino acids. In DNA form, the CDR3 reads TGTGCCAGCAGCTTAGGGGTGGGACAGGGTAGCAATGAGCAGTTCTTC. Translated, it gives CASSLGVGQGSNEQFF.

This clone appeared a few times. The chain has TRBV2 and TRBJ2-1; D call uncertain. This CDR3 has 16 residues. Per germline, CDR1 SNHLY and CDR2 FYNNEI. The V end was cut by 1 base, the J end by 5 bases, with 15 bases between. The CDR3 nucleotides read TGTGCCAGCAGTGAAGTCCCCGCGCTTATTGACAATGAGCAGTTCTTC. Its protein product is CASSEVPALIDNEQFF.

The chain couples TRBV7-3 to TRBJ2-3, with D possibly TRBD1 on 6 matching bases. Germline CDR1 and CDR2: SGHTA and FQGTGA. The CDR3 has 14 amino acids. The V end lost 5 bases, the J end lost 4 bases, and 13 bases lay between the germline ends. This CDR3 is CASSADRYSDTQYF. The CDR3 region has the DNA TGTGCCAGCAGCGCAGACAGGTATTCAGATACGCAGTATTTT.

The chain uses TRBV18 and TRBJ1-1, with 9 bases fitting TRBD1. CDR3 size: 15 residues. Germline V lookup: CDR1 KGHSH, CDR2 LQKENI. With V trimmed by 2 bases and J by 3 bases, 4 bases remained unmatched. The CDR3 loop reads CASSPARTGDTEAFF. The CDR3 DNA is TGTGCCAGCTCACCAGCTAGGACAGGGGACACTGAAGCTTTCTTT. Complete variable domain (other parts from reference TRBV18 and TRBJ1-1): NAGVMQNPRHLVRRRGQEARLRCSPMKGHSHVYWYRQLPEEGLKFMVYLQKENIIDESGMPKERFSAEFPKEGPSILRIQQVVRGDSAAYFCASSPARTGDTEAFFGQGTRLTVV.

The sample holds a few counts of this clone. The chain joins TRBV6-1 to TRBJ2-7; 10 nucleotides agree with TRBD1. The junction had 7 bases not matched to a gene; V was cut back by 3 bases and J by 5 bases. This CDR3 region has 15 residues. Germline V gives CDR1 MNHNS, CDR2 SASEGT. DNA for the CDR3: TGTGCCAGCAGTGAGACAGGGGGCATTCCGGACGAGCAGTACTTC. It specifies CASSETGGIPDEQYF.

The V and J genes are TRBV30 and TRBJ1-1; D is uncertain. From germline, CDR1 is GTSNPN and CDR2 SVGIG (reference sequence). V was pared by 1 base and J by 1 base, with 7 bases between. There are 13 residues in the CDR3. CDR3 coding DNA: TGTGCCTGGAGTGAGTATAGGAACACTGAAGCTTTCTTT. Translating it yields CAWSEYRNTEAFF.

The V and J genes are TRBV6-5 and TRBJ2-3; 9 bases fit TRBD2. This CDR3 contains 16 residues. Per germline, CDR1 MNHEY and CDR2 SVGAGI. V was pared by 1 base and J by 4 bases, with 6 bases of the junction left unmatched. The CDR3 region is CASSYFSSGDSDTQYF. CDR3 nucleotide sequence: TGTGCCAGCAGTTACTTTTCTAGCGGGGACTCAGATACGCAGTATTTT.

The rearrangement joins TRBV6-5 to TRBJ2-7; possible D gene TRBD1, 7 bases. The CDR3 extends over 15 amino acids. Trimming took 2 bases from V and 3 from J, leaving 14 bases between them. CDR1 MNHEY and CDR2 SVGAGI come from the germline V gene. CDR3: CASSYAGQLDYEQYF. Here the CDR3 DNA reads TGTGCCAGCAGTTACGCGGGACAGCTTGACTACGAGCAGTACTTC.

The V gene is TRBV10-3, the J gene TRBJ1-1; maybe TRBD1 (6 bases). V gave up 7 bases and J gave up 2 bases, with 11 bases separating them. The CDR3 is 13 residues long. Germline CDR1 and CDR2: ENHRY and SYGVKD. The CDR3 nucleotides read TGTGCCATCATAAAACAGGGTAACACTGAAGCTTTCTTT. Protein product: CAIIKQGNTEAFF.

The chain couples TRBV28 to TRBJ1-1, with TRBD1 as a possible D gene (5 bases). Germline V gene sequence: CDR1 MDHEN, CDR2 SYDVKM. Trimming took off 0 bases at V and 7 bases at J, with 21 bases between the two ends. This CDR3 region has 17 residues. Here the CDR3 reads CASSLWTVTGFSSEAFF. The CDR3 bases are TGTGCCAGCAGTTTATGGACGGTAACAGGATTCTCTAGTGAAGCTTTCTTT.

The chain joins TRBV5-1 to TRBJ2-5; D uncertain. V shed 2 bases and J shed 2 bases, with 10 bases lying between them. CDR3 length: 14 amino acids. Germline V gene sequence: CDR1 SGHRS, CDR2 YFSETQ. CDR3 bases: TGCGCCAGCAGCTTAAGTGCGCAACAAGAGACCCAGTACTTC. Its translation: CASSLSAQQETQYF.

This clone was detected once. This chain joins TRBV28 and TRBJ2-7, with a tentative D call TRBD1 (5 bases). This CDR3 has 12 amino acids. Trimming shortened V by 8 bases and J by 3 bases, and 11 bases separated the two germline ends. In germline, CDR1 is MDHEN, CDR2 SYDVKM. In DNA form, the CDR3 reads TGTGCCAGCGTTGAAACAGGCTACGAGCAGTACTTC. This translates into CASVETGYEQYF.

The chain employs TRBV11-2 and TRBJ2-1; 10 bases fit TRBD2. V was pared by 5 bases and J by 10 bases, with 11 bases of the junction left unmatched. This CDR3 spans 15 amino acids. Per germline, CDR1 SGHAT and CDR2 FQNNGV. The CDR3 DNA reads TGTGCCAGCAGCCTCGTCCTAGCGGGAGCCAAAGAGCAGTTCTTC. Its protein product is CASSLVLAGAKEQFF. The full variable domain, rest sourced from reference TRBV11-2 and TRBJ2-1, is EAGVAQSPRYKIIEKRQSVAFWCNPISGHATLYWYQQILGQGPKLLIQFQNNGVVDDSQLPKDRFSAERLKGVDSTLKIQPAKLEDSAVYLCASSLVLAGAKEQFFGPGTRLTVL.

CDR3 sequence: CASSQVGTGGIEQYF. Here the CDR3 DNA reads TGTGCCAGCAGCCAAGTGGGGACAGGGGGCATCGAGCAGTACTTC. The chain carries TRBV14 and TRBJ2-7; TRBD1 agrees at 12 bases. The CDR3 covers 15 residues. The germline gives CDR1 SGHDN, CDR2 FVKESK. The V segment lost 1 base and the J segment 6 bases; nucleotides outside the gene matches: 4.

The genes are TRBV6-5 and TRBJ1-1, with 7 positions matching TRBD1. Germline values: CDR1 MNHEY, CDR2 SVGAGI. The CDR3 covers 14 residues. V lost 5 bases and J lost 7; bases outside the gene matches: 10. The DNA for the CDR3 is TGTGCCAGCAGTAAGGGACAGAATCTCTATGAAGCTTTCTTT. Translated, it gives CASSKGQNLYEAFF.

CDR3 residues: CASSLASESTTGGYTF. The CDR3 nucleotides read TGCGCCAGCAGCTTGGCCTCGGAAAGCACCACGGGGGGCTACACCTTC. The V call is TRBV5-1, the J call TRBJ1-2; no clear D gene. The CDR3 has 16 residues. V lost 0 bases to trimming and J lost 8 bases, with 20 bases between them. Germline assignment: CDR1 SGHRS and CDR2 YFSETQ.

The chain combines TRBV28 with TRBJ1-2; D is perhaps TRBD1 (6 bases). V lost 8 bases to trimming and J lost 8 bases, with 15 bases between them. Germline-derived CDR1 and CDR2 are MDHEN and SYDVKM. The CDR3 sequence is 12 residues long. CDR3 DNA: TGTGCCAGCGTAACAGGGAGAGAAGGCTACACCTTC. This codes for CASVTGREGYTF.

This clone was seen just once. This chain uses TRBV10-2 with TRBJ2-7; D is perhaps TRBD1 (5 bases). The CDR3 has 13 amino acids. Germline-derived CDR1 and CDR2 are WSHSY and SAAADI. Trimming cost V 2 bases and J 7 bases, with 12 bases left between them. The chain's CDR3 is CASSEAIPGEQYF. As DNA, the CDR3 is TGCGCCAGCAGTGAGGCGATCCCAGGGGAGCAGTACTTC.

Concerning this clone: A junction end diverges from the germline sequence, so it may reflect a read error. Other DNA sequences within the sample encode an identical CDR3. The rearrangement uses TRBV5-4 and TRBJ2-1; tentative D call: TRBD1 (5 bases). The CDR3 covers 10 residues. Germline loops: CDR1 SGHNT, CDR2 YYREEE (reference sequence). CDR3 loop: CAKTQDDQFF. In DNA form, the CDR3 reads TGTGCTAAGACACAGGATGACCAGTTCTTC.

This clone appeared a few times. The chain employs TRBV14 and TRBJ1-1, with D hard to call. The CDR3 sequence is 14 residues long. Germline CDR1 and CDR2: SGHDN and FVKESK. V lost 0 bases, J lost 3 bases, and 8 bases lay in between. CDR3 region: CASSQDLQYTEAFF. In DNA, the CDR3 is TGTGCCAGCAGCCAAGATTTACAGTACACTGAAGCTTTCTTT.

This chain links TRBV19 with TRBJ2-1; perhaps TRBD2 as D (6 bases). Trimming took 7 bases from V and 6 from J, leaving 16 bases between them. The V gene's germline CDR1 is LNHDA and CDR2 SQIVND (reference sequence). There are 14 residues in the CDR3. CDR3 protein: CASTSSLARNEQFF. CDR3 nucleotides: TGTGCCAGTACCTCTTCACTAGCTCGCAATGAGCAGTTCTTC.

The J gene is TRBJ1-6, the V gene TRBV5-1; D might be TRBD1 (5 bases). Germline V gives CDR1 SGHRS, CDR2 YFSETQ. This CDR3 region has 14 residues. V gave up 4 bases and J gave up 10 bases, with 15 bases separating them. The CDR3 bases are TGCGCCAGCAGCATCGACAGTGGGGAATCACCCCTCCACTTT. It translates to CASSIDSGESPLHF.